The 14 T cell receptor beta chains in this list originate from one sample, sequenced in a study of metastatic and nonmetastatic thyroid tumors. Thyroid surgery was preceded by no treatment in any patient. TCRdb recomputed clones from the PCR reads via MiXCR. The sample lists tens of thousands of clones; roughly 13% were seen once. The sequencing sample was made of blood. These receptors originate from a female donor with papillary thyroid cancer or a benign thyroid nodule (not recorded which). Some clones in this sample may be carry-over from other donors' samples.

At least ten counts were recorded for this clone. The chain carries TRBV20-1 and TRBJ1-2; 7 nucleotides agree with TRBD1. The CDR3 is 14 residues long. In germline, CDR1 is DFQATT, CDR2 SNEGSKA (reference sequence). With V trimmed by 8 bases and J by 8 bases, 17 bases remained unmatched. The CDR3 here is CSQEFTGARGGYTF. The CDR3 DNA sequence: TGCAGTCAGGAATTCACAGGGGCTAGGGGGGGCTACACCTTC.

This clone occurred many times. The chain carries TRBV9 and TRBJ2-3; D might be TRBD1 (5 bases). Germline V CDR1 and CDR2: SGDLS, YYNGEE. Trimming cost V 0 bases and J 2 bases, with 13 bases left between them. The CDR3 spans 16 residues. This CDR3 is CASSVEAGFFTDTQYF. The CDR3 DNA is TGTGCCAGCAGCGTAGAAGCAGGGTTTTTCACAGATACGCAGTATTTT.

This clone was detected many times. The chain employs TRBV15 and TRBJ2-3, with 12 nucleotides matching TRBD2. The CDR3 runs 18 residues. Trimming took 5 bases from V and 4 from J; bases not matched to a gene: 13. The germline CDR1 and CDR2 sequences are LNHNV and YYDKDF (reference sequence). CDR3 region: CATSPKGLAGGLADTQYF. The CDR3, as DNA: TGTGCCACCAGCCCGAAGGGCCTAGCGGGAGGGTTGGCAGATACGCAGTATTTT.

This clone has at least ten counts. The rearrangement links TRBV27 to TRBJ1-2; a possible D gene is TRBD1 (5 bases). V lost 6 bases to trimming and J lost 2 bases, with 16 bases between them. Per the germline V gene, CDR1 is MNHEY and CDR2 is SMNVEV (reference sequence). This CDR3 has 15 amino acids. CDR3 nucleotide sequence: TGTGCCAGCAGCCTTTACTGGGGGTCCAACTATGGCTACACCTTC. Translated, it gives CASSLYWGSNYGYTF.

This clone was observed many times. The chain joins TRBV2 to TRBJ2-7, with TRBD1 as a possible D gene (5 bases). The CDR3 extends over 14 amino acids. Germline CDR1 SNHLY, CDR2 FYNNEI. V was pared by 3 bases and J by 2 bases, with 11 bases between. The CDR3 reads CASSDQGSAYEQYF. The CDR3 DNA sequence: TGTGCCAGCAGTGATCAGGGAAGTGCCTACGAGCAGTACTTC.

The chain's CDR3 is CAWGGDEQYF. CDR3 nucleotides: TGTGCCTGGGGGGGGGACGAGCAGTACTTC. The rearrangement joins TRBV30 to TRBJ2-7; 7 positions match TRBD2. From germline, CDR1 is GTSNPN and CDR2 SVGIG (reference sequence). This CDR3 region has 10 residues. Unmatched junction bases numbered 0, after V lost 5 bases and J lost 5 bases.

This clone showed up many times. This sample includes further DNA sequences coding for the same CDR3. The chain couples TRBV5-1 to TRBJ2-1; possible D gene TRBD2, 5 bases. With 4 bases removed from V and 0 bases from J, the gap between germline ends came to 26 bases. The CDR3 extends over 20 amino acids. The germline V gene encodes CDR1 SGHRS and CDR2 YFSETQ. The CDR3 DNA sequence: TGCGCCAGCAGCCCAGTCAGGTCAGGAGCGGAGCGAAGCTCCTACAATGAGCAGTTCTTC. Translated, it gives CASSPVRSGAERSSYNEQFF.

This clone occurred many times. This chain connects TRBV5-1 to TRBJ2-7; TRBD2 matches 11 bases. Germline assignment: CDR1 SGHRS and CDR2 YFSETQ. The CDR3 consists of 14 residues. V lost 4 bases to trimming and J lost 5 bases; unmatched junction nucleotides: 5. CDR3 sequence: CASSASGRYNEQYF. In DNA form, the CDR3 reads TGCGCCAGCAGCGCTAGCGGGAGGTATAACGAGCAGTACTTC. The entire variable domain, with the rest obtained from reference TRBV5-1 and TRBJ2-7, is as follows: KAGVTQTPRYLIKTRGQQVTLSCSPISGHRSVSWYQQTPGQGLQFLFEYFSETQRNKGNFPGRFSGRQFSNSRSEMNVSTLELGDSALYLCASSASGRYNEQYFGPGTRLTVT.

There are many counts of this clone. The chain combines TRBV4-2 with TRBJ2-7; possible D gene TRBD2, 5 bases. The germline CDR1 and CDR2 sequences are LGHNA and YNFKEQ. The CDR3 totals 12 residues. V was clipped by 0 bases and J by 6 bases, with 6 bases between them. Here the CDR3 reads CASSQDAGEQYF. The CDR3 DNA is TGTGCCAGCAGCCAAGATGCGGGCGAGCAGTACTTC.

This clone came up many times. The CDR3 region has the DNA TGCAGTGCTAAGGGTGGGTTAGAGACCCAGTACTTC. The encoded protein is CSAKGGLETQYF. The chain carries TRBV20-1 and TRBJ2-5; D is unclear. V was pared by 4 bases and J by 4 bases, with 10 bases between. The CDR3 length is 12 residues. Germline CDR1 is DFQATT and CDR2 is SNEGSKA (reference sequence).

In its sample, this clone was seen a few times. This may stem from a read error, because a much larger clone lies one nucleotide away. The chain joins TRBV18 to TRBJ2-1, with 8 bases lining up with TRBD2. CDR1 is KGHSH, CDR2 LQKENI, per germline. The CDR3 sequence is 16 residues long. With V trimmed by 2 bases and J by 6 bases, 9 bases remained unmatched. Here the CDR3 reads CASSPFVGRASNEQFF. CDR3 bases: TGTGCCAGCTCACCATTCGTCGGGAGGGCATCCAATGAGCAGTTCTTC.

This clone showed up many times. This sequence joins TRBV28 and TRBJ2-1, with 8 nucleotides matching TRBD2. J lost 0 bases, V lost 6 bases, and 4 bases had no gene match. CDR3 length: 15 residues. CDR1 is MDHEN and CDR2 is SYDVKM in the germline V gene. The CDR3 bases are TGTGCCAGCAGGGTAGCGGGACCCTCCTACAATGAGCAGTTCTTC. This sequence encodes CASRVAGPSYNEQFF.

The chain recombines TRBV5-4 with TRBJ2-7; maybe TRBD1 (6 bases). Trimming stripped 1 base from V and 3 bases from J, with 11 bases between. The length of the CDR3 is 14 residues. Germline CDR1 and CDR2: SGHNT and YYREEE (reference sequence). For the CDR3, the DNA is TGTGCCAGCAGCTTGCAGGGGTCCGACTACGAGCAGTACTTC. It encodes CASSLQGSDYEQYF.

This clone was seen ten or more times. V gene TRBV20-1 combines with J gene TRBJ2-2; 10 bases are shared with TRBD2. Germline lookup yields CDR1 DFQATT and CDR2 SNEGSKA (reference sequence). This CDR3 has 16 residues. J lost 6 bases, V lost 0 bases, and 7 bases had no gene match. The CDR3 DNA sequence: TGCAGTGCTAGAGAAATCCTAGCGGGAGTGGCCGGGGAGCTGTTTTTT. Translating it yields CSAREILAGVAGELFF.